The source of this TCR beta chain is a study of shared clonotypes between healthy human individuals. Notes on the study in general: The low donor count limited represented genetic and exposure-history diversity.

As regards this clone: The antigen remains undetermined.

The CDR3 loop spans 14 amino acids. Germline V gene data show CDR1 as SGHRS and CDR2 as YFSETQ. V was trimmed by 0 bases and J by 3 bases, leaving 10 bases between them. The assay was immunoSEQ multiplex PCR, and TCRdb's table has in-frame clones only and misses some. The sample yields about 680,000 clones, 55% to 85% seen once. Sequences were obtained from memory CD4+ T cells sorted from blood. This sample's subset: CD45RA-negative fraction. The TCR originated in a woman in her thirties in good health. The chain links TRBV5-1 to TRBJ2-7; either TRBD1 or TRBD2 may fit D (5 bases each). The CDR3 here is CASSLATRGYEQYF. The CDR3 DNA follows: TGCGCCAGCAGCTTGGCCACGAGGGGCTACGAGCAGTACTTC.